These 17 T cell receptor beta chains share one sample of origin, sequenced in a study of blood T cell repertoires in COVID-19. The method was immunoSEQ multiplex PCR; TCRdb's version includes in-frame clones alone and lacks a portion of them. The data show approximately 490,000 clones, roughly 87% seen once. Sequencing was done on a sample of PBMCs or T cells enriched from blood (not recorded which). The receptor source for this set is a woman between 18 and 29 years old who had recovered from COVID-19.

The J gene is TRBJ1-5, the V gene TRBV2; D call uncertain. V shed 4 bases and J shed 7 bases, with 14 bases lying between them. The CDR3 sequence is 14 residues long. Germline CDR1 reads SNHLY; CDR2 reads FYNNEI. The CDR3 nucleotides are TGTGCCAGCAGTGGCGGATTTCTCGGGCAGCCCCAGCATTTT. This codes for CASSGGFLGQPQHF. Combining the CDR3 with reference TRBV2 and TRBJ1-5 gives the whole variable domain EPEVTQTPSHQVTQMGQEVILRCVPISNHLYFYWYRQILGQKVEFLVSFYNNEISEKSEIFDDQFSVERPDGSNFTLKIRSTKLEDSAMYFCASSGGFLGQPQHFGDGTRLSIL.

The CDR3 DNA reads as TGTGCCAGCAGCCTCAGGGTTAGCACTGAAGCTTTCTTT. This codes for CASSLRVSTEAFF. This chain connects TRBV5-4 to TRBJ1-1; possibly TRBD1 for D (5 bases). The V gene's germline CDR1 is SGHNT and CDR2 YYREEE (reference sequence). V lost 4 bases and J lost 4, with 11 bases in between. The CDR3 has 13 residues.

The chain has TRBV7-2 and TRBJ1-1; 11 bases map to TRBD1. There are 16 residues in the CDR3. Germline V gene data show CDR1 as SGHTA and CDR2 as FQGNSA. Trimming removed 5 bases from V and 6 bases from J; junction bases left unmatched: 11. This CDR3 is CASSPLRTGGASEAFF. The DNA for the CDR3 is TGTGCCAGCAGCCCCCTAAGGACAGGGGGCGCTTCTGAAGCTTTCTTT.

V gene TRBV30 combines with J gene TRBJ1-2; 7 bases agree with TRBD1. CDR1 is GTSNPN and CDR2 is SVGIG in the germline V gene (reference sequence). With 2 bases clipped from V and 1 base from J, the junction kept 19 bases outside the gene matches. This CDR3 comprises 19 residues. CDR3 nucleotides: TGTGCCTGGAGTAGTACGACAGGGCGGGAGGCCGGGCATAACTATGGCTACACCTTC. It codes for CAWSSTTGREAGHNYGYTF.

The rearrangement joins TRBV24-1 to TRBJ1-5; D is undetermined. This CDR3 has 12 residues. V lost 4 bases, J lost 6 bases, and 6 bases lay in between. CDR1 is KGHDR and CDR2 is SFDVKD in the germline V gene. For the CDR3, the DNA is TGTGCCACCAGTGAGACAAGTCAGCCCCAGCATTTT. This sequence encodes CATSETSQPQHF.

The genes are TRBV15 and TRBJ1-2; D call uncertain. This CDR3 comprises 16 residues. Germline values: CDR1 LNHNV, CDR2 YYDKDF (reference sequence). Trimming pared 2 bases from V and 4 bases from J, leaving 17 bases between. The CDR3: CATSRKSGLITYGYTF. For the CDR3, the DNA is TGTGCCACCAGCAGAAAGTCCGGACTGATAACCTATGGCTACACCTTC.

The chain has TRBV6-5 and TRBJ2-5, with a tentative D call TRBD1 (5 bases). V gave up 5 bases and J gave up 7 bases, with 14 bases separating them. The CDR3 is 13 residues long. In germline, CDR1 is MNHEY, CDR2 SVGAGI. The CDR3 spells CASSPQGFGTQYF. The DNA for the CDR3 is TGTGCCAGCAGTCCTCAGGGCTTCGGGACCCAGTACTTC.

The rearrangement links TRBV9 to TRBJ1-1; 7 bases match TRBD1. CDR1 is SGDLS, CDR2 YYNGEE, per germline. The trim removed 3 bases at V and 0 bases at J, leaving 20 bases unmatched. The CDR3 totals 20 residues. The CDR3: CASSADPGQVKSSMNTEAFF. Written as DNA, the CDR3 is TGTGCCAGCAGCGCCGACCCCGGACAGGTCAAGTCTTCCATGAACACTGAAGCTTTCTTT.

The chain employs TRBV6-5 and TRBJ1-2, with a possible D match to TRBD1 (5 bases). V was cut by 5 bases and J by 10 bases, with 23 bases left in between. This CDR3 has 15 amino acids. CDR1 is MNHEY and CDR2 is SVGAGI in the germline V gene. CDR3 protein: CASSLTGTFSLDYTF. The CDR3 region has the DNA TGTGCCAGCAGTCTGACTGGGACTTTTTCACTAGACTACACCTTC.

The J gene is TRBJ1-5, the V gene TRBV6-1; D call uncertain. V dropped 3 bases and J dropped 0 bases, with 15 bases sitting between them. The germline V gene has CDR1 MNHNS and CDR2 SASEGT. This CDR3 comprises 17 residues. The chain's CDR3 is CASSETRRRYSNQPQHF. CDR3 DNA: TGTGCCAGCAGTGAGACCAGACGGAGATATAGCAATCAGCCCCAGCATTTT.

The chain has TRBV5-4 and TRBJ1-2; tentatively, D is TRBD1 (5 bases). The CDR3 runs 12 residues. CDR1 and CDR2 (germline): SGHNT, YYREEE (reference sequence). V lost 4 bases and J 6 bases, leaving 10 bases between the germline ends. CDR3 sequence (DNA): TGTGCCAGCAGCCTGGGACGGGATGGCTACACCTTC. It yields the protein CASSLGRDGYTF.

This clone showed up just once. The CDR3 region is CASSHLRQGKAGELFF. Here the CDR3 DNA reads TGTGCCAGCAGCCATCTTAGACAGGGCAAGGCCGGGGAGCTGTTTTTT. This chain joins TRBV5-6 and TRBJ2-2; TRBD1 matches at 7 bases. The junction had 12 bases not matched to a gene; V was cut back by 4 bases and J by 6 bases. The CDR3 has 16 residues. Germline CDR1 reads SGHDT; CDR2 reads YYEEEE.

This chain connects TRBV3-1 (or the pseudogene TRBV3-2) to TRBJ2-5; 14 positions agree with TRBD2. V trimming: 4 bases; J trimming: 2 bases; junction bases outside the gene matches: 9. Germline CDR1 and CDR2: LGHDT and YNNKEL (reference sequence). The CDR3 is 18 residues long. The CDR3 spells CASSPIGRTSGGQETQYF. The CDR3 DNA reads TGTGCCAGCAGCCCAATCGGACGGACTAGCGGGGGGCAAGAGACCCAGTACTTC.

The chain carries TRBV25-1 and TRBJ2-5; the match to TRBD2 covers 8 bases. Germline values: CDR1 MGHDK, CDR2 SYGVNS. The CDR3 has 13 residues. Trimming took 3 bases from V and 4 from J; bases not matched to a gene: 1. CDR3 amino acids: CASSDSGVETQYF. The CDR3 coding sequence is TGTGCCAGCAGTGATAGCGGGGTAGAGACCCAGTACTTC.

The J gene is TRBJ1-1, the V gene TRBV7-2, with a possible D match to TRBD1 (5 bases). The CDR3 is made up of 13 amino acids. Trimming removed 4 bases from V and 2 bases from J, with 8 bases in between. Germline lookup yields CDR1 SGHTA and CDR2 FQGNSA. The CDR3 spells CASSYDRNTEAFF. CDR3 nucleotide sequence: TGTGCCAGCAGCTATGACAGAAACACTGAAGCTTTCTTT.

The gene calls are TRBV5-1 and TRBJ1-2; possibly TRBD1 for D (5 bases). The CDR3 contains 15 residues. With 0 bases removed from V and 7 bases from J, the gap between germline ends came to 16 bases. Germline lookup yields CDR1 SGHRS and CDR2 YFSETQ. The CDR3 reads CASSLAQDGQGGYTF. CDR3 nucleotides: TGCGCCAGCAGCTTGGCCCAGGACGGCCAGGGTGGCTACACCTTC.

The chain has TRBV27 and TRBJ2-2; 12 bases line up with TRBD1. CDR1 is MNHEY and CDR2 is SMNVEV in the germline V gene (reference sequence). The CDR3 has 17 residues. The ends lost 2 bases at V and 6 bases at J; junction bases unmatched: 7. The CDR3: CASSLPPGQGAPGELFF. As DNA, the CDR3 is TGTGCCAGCAGTTTACCCCCGGGACAGGGGGCCCCCGGGGAGCTGTTTTTT.